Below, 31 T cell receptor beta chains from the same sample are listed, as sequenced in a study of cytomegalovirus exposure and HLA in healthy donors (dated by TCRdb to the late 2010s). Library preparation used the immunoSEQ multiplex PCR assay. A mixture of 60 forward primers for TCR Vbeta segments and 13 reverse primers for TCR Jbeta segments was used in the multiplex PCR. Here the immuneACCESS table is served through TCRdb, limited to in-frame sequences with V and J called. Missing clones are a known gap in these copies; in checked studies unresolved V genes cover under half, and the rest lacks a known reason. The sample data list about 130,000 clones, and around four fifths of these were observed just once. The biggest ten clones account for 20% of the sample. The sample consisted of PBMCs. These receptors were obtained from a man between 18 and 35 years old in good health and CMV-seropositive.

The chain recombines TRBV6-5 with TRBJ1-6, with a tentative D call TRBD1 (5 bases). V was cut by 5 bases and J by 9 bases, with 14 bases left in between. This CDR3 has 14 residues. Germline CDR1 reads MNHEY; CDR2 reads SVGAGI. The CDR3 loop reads CASSGGEESSPLHF. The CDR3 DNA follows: TGTGCCAGCAGTGGGGGGGAGGAGAGTTCACCCCTCCACTTT.

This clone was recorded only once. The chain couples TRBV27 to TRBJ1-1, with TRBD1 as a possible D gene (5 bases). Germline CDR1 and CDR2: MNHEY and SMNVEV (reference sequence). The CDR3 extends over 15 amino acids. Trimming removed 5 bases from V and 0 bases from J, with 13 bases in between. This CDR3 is CASSGASAMNTEAFF. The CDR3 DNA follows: TGTGCCAGCAGTGGGGCATCTGCTATGAACACTGAAGCTTTCTTT.

CDR3 coding DNA: TGTGCCAGCAGTGAAGATGCCCAGGTTTACCAAGAGACCCAGTACTTC. Protein product: CASSEDAQVYQETQYF. The gene calls are TRBV2 and TRBJ2-5; D gene ambiguous. The CDR3 consists of 16 residues. V lost 1 base and J 0 bases, leaving 12 bases between the germline ends. CDR1 SNHLY and CDR2 FYNNEI come from the germline V gene.

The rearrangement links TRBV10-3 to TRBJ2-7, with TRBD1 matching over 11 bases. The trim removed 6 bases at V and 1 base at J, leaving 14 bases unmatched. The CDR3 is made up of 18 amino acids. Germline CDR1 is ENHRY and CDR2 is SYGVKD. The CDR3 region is CAISAGTGGIPLSYEQYF. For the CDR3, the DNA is TGTGCCATCAGCGCCGGGACAGGGGGAATTCCGCTTTCCTACGAGCAGTACTTC.

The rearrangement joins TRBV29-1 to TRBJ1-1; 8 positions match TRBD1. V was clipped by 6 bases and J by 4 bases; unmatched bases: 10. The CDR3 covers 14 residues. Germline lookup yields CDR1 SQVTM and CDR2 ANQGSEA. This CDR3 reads CSVRQGLGGTEAFF. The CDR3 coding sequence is TGCAGCGTACGACAGGGGTTGGGGGGCACTGAAGCTTTCTTT.

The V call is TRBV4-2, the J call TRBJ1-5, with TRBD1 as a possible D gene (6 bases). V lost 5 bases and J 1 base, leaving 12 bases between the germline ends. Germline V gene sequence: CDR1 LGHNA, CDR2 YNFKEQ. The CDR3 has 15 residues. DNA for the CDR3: TGTGCCAGCAGCTCACCAGGGGTGAGCAATCAGCCCCAGCATTTT. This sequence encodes CASSSPGVSNQPQHF.

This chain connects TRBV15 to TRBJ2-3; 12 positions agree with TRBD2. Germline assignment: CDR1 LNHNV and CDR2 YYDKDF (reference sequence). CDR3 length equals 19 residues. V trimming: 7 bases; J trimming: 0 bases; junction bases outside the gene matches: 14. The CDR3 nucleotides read TGTGCCACCACACTATATGGGACTAGCGGGCGCCCGAGCACAGATACGCAGTATTTT. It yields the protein CATTLYGTSGRPSTDTQYF. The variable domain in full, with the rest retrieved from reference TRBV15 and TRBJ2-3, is DAMVIQNPRYQVTQFGKPVTLSCSQTLNHNVMYWYQQKSSQAPKLLFHYYDKDFNNEADTPDNFQSRRPNTSFCFLDIRSPGLGDTAMYLCATTLYGTSGRPSTDTQYFGPGTRLTVL.

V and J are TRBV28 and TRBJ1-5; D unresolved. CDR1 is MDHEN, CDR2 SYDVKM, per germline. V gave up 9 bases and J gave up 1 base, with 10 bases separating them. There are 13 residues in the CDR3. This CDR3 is CASQRESNQPQHF. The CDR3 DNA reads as TGTGCCAGTCAGAGGGAGAGCAATCAGCCCCAGCATTTT. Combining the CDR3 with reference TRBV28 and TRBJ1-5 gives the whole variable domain DVKVTQSSRYLVKRTGEKVFLECVQDMDHENMFWYRQDPGLGLRLIYFSYDVKMKEKGDIPEGYSVSREKKERFSLILESASTNQTSMYLCASQRESNQPQHFGDGTRLSIL.

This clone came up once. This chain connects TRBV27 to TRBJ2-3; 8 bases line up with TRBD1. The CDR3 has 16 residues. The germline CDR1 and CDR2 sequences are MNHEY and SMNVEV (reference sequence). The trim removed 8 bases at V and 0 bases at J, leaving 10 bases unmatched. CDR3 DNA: TGTGCCAGCGGAAACAGGGGGGAGTATAGCACAGATACGCAGTATTTT. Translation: CASGNRGEYSTDTQYF.

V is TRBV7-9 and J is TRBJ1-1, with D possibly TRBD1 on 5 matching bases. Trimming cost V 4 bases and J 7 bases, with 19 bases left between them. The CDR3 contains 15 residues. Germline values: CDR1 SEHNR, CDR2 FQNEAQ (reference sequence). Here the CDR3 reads CASSSTGPRDYEAFF. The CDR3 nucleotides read TGTGCCAGCAGCTCCACGGGCCCCCGGGACTATGAAGCTTTCTTT.

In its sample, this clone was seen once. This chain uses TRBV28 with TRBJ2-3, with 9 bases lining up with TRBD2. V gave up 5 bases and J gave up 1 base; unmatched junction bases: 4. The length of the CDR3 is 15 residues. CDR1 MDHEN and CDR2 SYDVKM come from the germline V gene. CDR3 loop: CASSSPSGGTDTQYF. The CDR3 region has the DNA TGTGCCAGCAGTAGCCCTAGCGGGGGCACAGATACGCAGTATTTT. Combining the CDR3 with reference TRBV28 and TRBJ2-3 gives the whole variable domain DVKVTQSSRYLVKRTGEKVFLECVQDMDHENMFWYRQDPGLGLRLIYFSYDVKMKEKGDIPEGYSVSREKKERFSLILESASTNQTSMYLCASSSPSGGTDTQYFGPGTRLTVL.

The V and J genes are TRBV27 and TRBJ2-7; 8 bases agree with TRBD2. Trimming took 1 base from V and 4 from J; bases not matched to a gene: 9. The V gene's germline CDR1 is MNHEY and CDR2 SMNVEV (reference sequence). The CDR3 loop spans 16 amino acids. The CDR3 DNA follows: TGTGCCAGCAGTTTATTACGTGTAGCGGGAACTTACGAGCAGTACTTC. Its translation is CASSLLRVAGTYEQYF.

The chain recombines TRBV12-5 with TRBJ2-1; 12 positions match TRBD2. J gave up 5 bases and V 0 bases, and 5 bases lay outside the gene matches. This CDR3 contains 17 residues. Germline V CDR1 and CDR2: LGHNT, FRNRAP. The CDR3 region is CASGLVILAGGHNEQFF. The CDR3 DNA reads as TGTGCTAGTGGTTTGGTCATTCTAGCGGGGGGGCACAATGAGCAGTTCTTC. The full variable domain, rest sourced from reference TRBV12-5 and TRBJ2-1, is DARVTQTPRHKVTEMGQEVTMRCQPILGHNTVFWYRQTMMQGLELLAYFRNRAPLDDSGMPKDRFSAEMPDATLATLKIQPSEPRDSAVYFCASGLVILAGGHNEQFFGPGTRLTVL.

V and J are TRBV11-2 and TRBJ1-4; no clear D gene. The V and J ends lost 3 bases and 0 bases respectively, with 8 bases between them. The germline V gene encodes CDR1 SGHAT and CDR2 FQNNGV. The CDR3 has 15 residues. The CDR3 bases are TGTGCCAGCAGCTTGCGTTTGCCAACTAATGAAAAACTGTTTTTT. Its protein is CASSLRLPTNEKLFF.

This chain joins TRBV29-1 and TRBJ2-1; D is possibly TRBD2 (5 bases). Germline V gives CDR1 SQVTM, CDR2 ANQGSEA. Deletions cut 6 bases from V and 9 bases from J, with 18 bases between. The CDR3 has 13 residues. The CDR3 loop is CSVRGDPLGEQFF. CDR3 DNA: TGCAGCGTCCGGGGTGACCCTCTTGGTGAGCAGTTCTTC.

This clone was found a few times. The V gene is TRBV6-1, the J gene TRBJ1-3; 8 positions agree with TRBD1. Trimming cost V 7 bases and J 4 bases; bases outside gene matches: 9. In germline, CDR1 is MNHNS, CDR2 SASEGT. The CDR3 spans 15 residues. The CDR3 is CASTFDRGKGNTIYF. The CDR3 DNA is TGTGCCAGCACCTTCGACAGGGGCAAGGGAAACACCATATATTTT.

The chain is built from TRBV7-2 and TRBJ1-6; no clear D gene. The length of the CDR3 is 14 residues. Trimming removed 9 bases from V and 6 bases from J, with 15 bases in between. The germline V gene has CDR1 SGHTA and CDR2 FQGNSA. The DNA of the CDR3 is TGTGCCAGTGGCAGGCTCATAATTAATTCACCCCTCCACTTT. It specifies CASGRLIINSPLHF.

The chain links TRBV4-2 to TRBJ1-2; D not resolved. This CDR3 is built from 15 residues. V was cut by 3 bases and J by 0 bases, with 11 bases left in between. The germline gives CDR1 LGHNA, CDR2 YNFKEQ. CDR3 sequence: CASSQAQTSNYGYTF. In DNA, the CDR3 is TGTGCCAGCAGCCAGGCTCAGACATCTAACTATGGCTACACCTTC.

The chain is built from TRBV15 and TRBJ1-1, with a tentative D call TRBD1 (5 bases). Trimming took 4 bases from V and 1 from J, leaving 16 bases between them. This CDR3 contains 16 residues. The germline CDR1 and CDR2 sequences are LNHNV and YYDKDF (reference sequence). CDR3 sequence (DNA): TGTGCCACCAGCAAGCAGGGTACAAGTAGGAACACTGAAGCTTTCTTT. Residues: CATSKQGTSRNTEAFF.

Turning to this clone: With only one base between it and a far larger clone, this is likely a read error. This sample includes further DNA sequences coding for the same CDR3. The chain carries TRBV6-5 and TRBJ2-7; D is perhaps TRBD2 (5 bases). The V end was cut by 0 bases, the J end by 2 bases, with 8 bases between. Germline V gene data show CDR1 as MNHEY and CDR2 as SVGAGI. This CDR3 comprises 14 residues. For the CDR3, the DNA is TGTGCCAGCAGTTACTCACCCGGGACCTACGAGCAGTACTTC. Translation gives CASSYSPGTYEQYF.

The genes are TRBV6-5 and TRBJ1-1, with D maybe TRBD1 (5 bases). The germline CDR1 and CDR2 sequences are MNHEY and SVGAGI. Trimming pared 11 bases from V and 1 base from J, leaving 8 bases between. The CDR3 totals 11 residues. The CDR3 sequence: CAAGGNTEAFF. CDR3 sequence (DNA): TGTGCCGCCGGGGGGAACACTGAAGCTTTCTTT.

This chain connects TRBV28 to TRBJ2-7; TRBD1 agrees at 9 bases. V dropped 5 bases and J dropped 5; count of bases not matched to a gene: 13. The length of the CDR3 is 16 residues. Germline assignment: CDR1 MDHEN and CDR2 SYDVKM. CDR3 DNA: TGTGCCAGCAGTCAGATGCCCGGGACAGGGCTTAACGAGCAGTACTTC. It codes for CASSQMPGTGLNEQYF.

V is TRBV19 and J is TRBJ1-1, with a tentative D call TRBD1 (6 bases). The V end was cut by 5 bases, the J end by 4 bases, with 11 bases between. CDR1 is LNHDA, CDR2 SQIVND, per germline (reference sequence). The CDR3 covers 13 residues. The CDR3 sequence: CASSFGGPTEAFF. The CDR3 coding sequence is TGTGCCAGTAGTTTCGGGGGGCCCACTGAAGCTTTCTTT.

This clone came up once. The CDR3 DNA sequence: TGTGCCAGCAGCATAGGACAGTTCGATGGCTACACCTTC. This translates into CASSIGQFDGYTF. This chain uses TRBV7-9 with TRBJ1-2, with TRBD1 as a possible D gene (6 bases). The CDR3 length is 13 residues. Trimming took off 5 bases at V and 6 bases at J, with 13 bases between the two ends. Germline lookup yields CDR1 SEHNR and CDR2 FQNEAQ (reference sequence).

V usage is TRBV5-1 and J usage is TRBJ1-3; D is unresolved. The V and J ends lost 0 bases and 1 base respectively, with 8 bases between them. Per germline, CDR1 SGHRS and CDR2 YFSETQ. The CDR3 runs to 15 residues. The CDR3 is CASSLAEGSGNTIYF. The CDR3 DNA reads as TGCGCCAGCAGCTTGGCCGAGGGATCTGGAAACACCATATATTTT.

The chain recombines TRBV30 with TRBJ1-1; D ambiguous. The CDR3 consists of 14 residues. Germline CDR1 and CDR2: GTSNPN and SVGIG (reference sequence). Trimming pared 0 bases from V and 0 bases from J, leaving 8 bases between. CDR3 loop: CAWSVNQMNTEAFF. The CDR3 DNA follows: TGTGCCTGGAGTGTTAACCAGATGAACACTGAAGCTTTCTTT.

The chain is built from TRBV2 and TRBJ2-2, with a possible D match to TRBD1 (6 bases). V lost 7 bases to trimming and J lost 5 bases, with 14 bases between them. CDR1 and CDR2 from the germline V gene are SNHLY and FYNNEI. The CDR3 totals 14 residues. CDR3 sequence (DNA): TGTGCCAGCATAGGACAGCTTATTACCGGGGAGCTGTTTTTT. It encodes CASIGQLITGELFF.

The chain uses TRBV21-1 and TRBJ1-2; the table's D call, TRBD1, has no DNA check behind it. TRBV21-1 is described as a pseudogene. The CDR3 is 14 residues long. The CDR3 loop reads CASSKDSTNYGYTF. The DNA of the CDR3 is TGTGCCAGCAGCAAAGACAGCACTAACTATGGCTACACCTTC.

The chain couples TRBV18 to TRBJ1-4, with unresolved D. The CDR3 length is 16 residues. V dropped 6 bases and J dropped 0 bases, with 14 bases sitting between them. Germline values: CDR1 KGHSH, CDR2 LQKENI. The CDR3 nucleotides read TGTGCCAGCTCTCCAACCCCCGGAGCAACTAATGAAAAACTGTTTTTT. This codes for CASSPTPGATNEKLFF.

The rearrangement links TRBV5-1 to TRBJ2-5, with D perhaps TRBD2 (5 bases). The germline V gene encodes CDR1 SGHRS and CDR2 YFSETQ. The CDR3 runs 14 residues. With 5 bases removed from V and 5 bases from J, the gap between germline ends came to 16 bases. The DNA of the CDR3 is TGCGCCAGCAGAACGGCCGGGGAATGGGAGACCCAGTACTTC. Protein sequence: CASRTAGEWETQYF.

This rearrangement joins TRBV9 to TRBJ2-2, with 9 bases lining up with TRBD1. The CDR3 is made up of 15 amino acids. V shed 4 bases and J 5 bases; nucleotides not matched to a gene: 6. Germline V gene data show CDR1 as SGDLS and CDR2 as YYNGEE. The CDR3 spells CASSPSGTGTGELFF. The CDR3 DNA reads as TGTGCCAGCAGCCCCTCCGGGACAGGGACCGGGGAGCTGTTTTTT.